The 8 T cell receptor beta chains presented below share a single source sample, sequenced in a study of shared clonotypes between healthy human individuals. TCRdb's copy holds only in-frame clones and misses some; the assay was immunoSEQ multiplex PCR. The sample yields over 2 million clones, less than 95% seen once. Input material: naive CD4+ T cells from PBMCs. Indicated subset: CD45RA+ positively selected. The receptors originated from a man between 18 and 29 years old in good health. Some clones in this sample may be carry-over from other donors' samples.

The J gene is TRBJ2-7, the V gene TRBV6-1, with 8 bases lining up with TRBD2. Per germline, CDR1 MNHNS and CDR2 SASEGT. Trimming cost V 8 bases and J 5 bases; bases outside gene matches: 14. The CDR3 runs to 15 residues. In DNA form, the CDR3 reads TGTGCCAGCGCGGGGGGAGGGGGATTTCTCCACGAGCAGTACTTC. Its protein is CASAGGGGFLHEQYF.

V and J are TRBV7-9 and TRBJ1-1; 9 bases align to TRBD1. V dropped 4 bases and J dropped 3; count of bases not matched to a gene: 15. This CDR3 has 18 amino acids. Per the germline V gene, CDR1 is SEHNR and CDR2 is FQNEAQ (reference sequence). The CDR3 nucleotides read TGTGCCAGCAGCTCCCGACCGGGACAGGGCCTATCCTACACTGAAGCTTTCTTT. It encodes CASSSRPGQGLSYTEAFF.

As for this clone: Other nucleotide sequences in the sample specify the same CDR3. The V call is TRBV15, the J call TRBJ2-7; D call uncertain. V lost 0 bases and J 4 bases, leaving 4 bases between the germline ends. The CDR3 covers 12 residues. Germline values: CDR1 LNHNV, CDR2 YYDKDF (reference sequence). Here the CDR3 reads CATSRDLYEQYF. The CDR3 DNA sequence: TGTGCCACCAGCAGAGACCTGTACGAGCAGTACTTC.

The rearrangement links TRBV4-1 to TRBJ1-4, with D unclear. Trimming removed 0 bases at V and 3 bases at J, with 17 bases between. Germline CDR1 is MGHRA and CDR2 is YSYEKL. CDR3 length equals 18 residues. DNA of the CDR3: TGCGCCAGCAGCCAAGAATCACCATATTCGGGTTCTAATGAAAAACTGTTTTTT. Encoded protein: CASSQESPYSGSNEKLFF.

J is TRBJ2-7 and V is TRBV5-3, with D perhaps being TRBD1 or TRBD2 (5 bases each). Being an ORF, TRBV5-3 has a function that is uncertain. CDR3 size: 11 residues. V gave up 8 bases and J gave up 6 bases, with 12 bases separating them. CDR3: CARVRGLEQYF. Here the CDR3 DNA reads TGTGCCAGGGTCCGGGGCCTCGAGCAGTACTTC.

This chain links TRBV28 with TRBJ2-3; D is undetermined. In germline, CDR1 is MDHEN, CDR2 SYDVKM. This CDR3 has 17 amino acids. The germline V and J ends were trimmed by 1 base and 0 bases, with 14 bases remaining between them. CDR3 loop: CASSLSEAIYSTDTQYF. The CDR3 bases are TGTGCCAGCAGTTTATCCGAAGCTATTTATAGCACAGATACGCAGTATTTT.

This chain joins TRBV4-1 and TRBJ2-4; tentative D call: TRBD2 (5 bases). The CDR3 is made up of 15 amino acids. Trimming pared 1 base from V and 5 bases from J, leaving 12 bases between. Germline assignment: CDR1 MGHRA and CDR2 YSYEKL. The CDR3 DNA sequence: TGCGCCAGCAGCCAAGCGGGAAGATCGGAAAACATTCAGTACTTC. It specifies CASSQAGRSENIQYF.

This chain links TRBV7-8 with TRBJ1-4; a possible D gene is TRBD1 (5 bases). Germline CDR1 reads SGHVS; CDR2 reads FQNEAQ. V lost 1 base to trimming and J lost 3 bases, with 12 bases between them. The CDR3 extends over 16 amino acids. For the CDR3, the DNA is TGTGCCAGCAGCTTAGAGGCGCGGGGGGCTAATGAAAAACTGTTTTTT. Translated, it gives CASSLEARGANEKLFF.